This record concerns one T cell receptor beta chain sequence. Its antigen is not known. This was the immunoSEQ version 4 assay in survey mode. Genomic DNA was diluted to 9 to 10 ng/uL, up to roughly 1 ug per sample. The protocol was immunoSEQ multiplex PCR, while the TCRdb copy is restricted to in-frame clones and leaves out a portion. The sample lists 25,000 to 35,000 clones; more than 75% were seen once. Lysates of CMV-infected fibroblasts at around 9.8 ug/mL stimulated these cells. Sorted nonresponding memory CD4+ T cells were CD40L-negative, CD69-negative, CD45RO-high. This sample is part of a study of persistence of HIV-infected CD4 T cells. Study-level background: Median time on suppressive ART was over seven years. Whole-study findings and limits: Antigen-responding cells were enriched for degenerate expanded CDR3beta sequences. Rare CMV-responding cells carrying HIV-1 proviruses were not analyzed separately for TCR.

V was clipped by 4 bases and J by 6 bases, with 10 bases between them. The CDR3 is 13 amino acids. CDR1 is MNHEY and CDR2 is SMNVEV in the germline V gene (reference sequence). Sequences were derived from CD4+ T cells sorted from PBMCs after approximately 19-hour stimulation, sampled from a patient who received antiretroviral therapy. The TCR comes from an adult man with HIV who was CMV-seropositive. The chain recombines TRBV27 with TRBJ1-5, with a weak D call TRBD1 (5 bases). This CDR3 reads CASSSRDGQPQHF. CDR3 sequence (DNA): TGTGCCAGCAGTTCCCGGGACGGTCAGCCCCAGCATTTT.